This T cell receptor (beta chain) was sequenced during a study of blood T cells in healthy people across ages (dated by TCRdb to 2013 to 2016). About the full investigation: In model experiments, roughly one uniquely barcoded TCR beta cDNA molecule per two T cells was captured by template switching. Using deep sequencing normalized with unique cDNA molecular identifiers, the study measured how TCR beta repertoire diversity changes with age. The donors were split into four age groups: young (average around 15 years), middle-aged (about 40), aged (approximately 59) and long-lived (roughly 77). Using the same blood draw, the study looked at two additional independent replicas of 1 million unique cDNA reads for two donors, one aged 18 to 30 and the other aged 80 or older.

Paper-wide results and their limitations: Conclusive comparison of naive and antigen-experienced compartments was prevented by the profiling of bulk unsorted PBMCs. Compared with the aged group, more naive CD4+ T cells, fewer expanded clones and increased TCR diversity were shown by the long-lived group, suggesting age selection. The percentage of naive T cells measured by flow cytometry correlated strongly with observed TCR beta diversity. Total diversity estimates from one million sequenced T cells were considered lower bounds and underestimates. Observed TCR beta diversity per million T cells fell roughly linearly with age, and a significant reduction was already apparent by age about 43. Because the CMV infection status of the donors was unknown, age-related changes in expanded clonotypes may potentially have been confounded.

Remarks on this clonotype: Its antigen is unknown. One end of the junction varies from germline; a read error may be responsible.

Library preparation employed 5' RACE. These reads were obtained on an Illumina HiSeq 2500. The second PCR ran for roughly 6 to 11 cycles and used a J-beta primer mix along with a sample-barcoded 5' primer. A template-switch 5' adaptor carrying 12 random nucleotides introduced a unique molecular identifier onto each TCR beta cDNA molecule. Each sample yielded at least 3 million CDR3-containing paired-end reads. First-strand cDNA synthesis was performed from all RNA using the Mint cDNA synthesis kit, with priming by a TRBC-specific oligonucleotide. Following uracil-DNA glycosylase treatment, a first 18-cycle PCR with universal primers M1SS and BC2_uni_R was performed on all cDNA. The published analysis was carried out like this. Normalization of each sample was performed by random selection of 1 million high-quality reads, each carrying a distinct molecular identifier. Instead of being binned into consensus sequences, reads with shared molecular identifiers were discarded. MiTCR, with a Q25 quality threshold and the strictest error-elimination algorithm, was used for CDR3 identification, clonotype clustering and error correction. Lower-bound total TCR beta diversity was estimated with a nonparametric unseen species model using Euler transformation. TCRdb reprocessed the public reads (quality trimming at Q25 with fastp, clone calling with MiXCR) and kept in-frame beta chains. Identical CDR3 proteins give one entry, which carries the most common genes and DNA. The V and J calls follow TCRdb's processing rather than the paper's. The table for this sample lists about 800,000 distinct CDR3 sequences; roughly 25% of them were counted only once. The biggest ten clones account for roughly 3.5% of the sample.

The CDR3 measures 14 amino acids from cysteine to phenylalanine. Kept here is only the CDR3 DNA, which spans 42 bases and is read in frame from base 1. CDR1 and CDR2 are read off the germline V gene as MNHEY and SVGEGT. The donors were some 39 Caucasian individuals from Russia, aged roughly 6 to 100 years, who were systemically healthy. Each donor gave ten milliliters of peripheral blood, collected into EDTA-treated Vacutainer tubes. Ficoll-Paque density-gradient centrifugation was used to isolate PBMCs, with at least 7 million per sample. Trizol reagent was used to extract total RNA from PBMCs, with at least 6 micrograms per sample. Naive CD45RAhigh/CD27high T cell percentages were measured by flow cytometry on a PBMC aliquot from every donor. The sample also formed part of further work on T cells of mothers and their children. The second study also describes: Donors were nine systemically healthy Caucasian individuals: three mothers and their six children. cDNA synthesis consumed the entire amount of extracted RNA, loaded at approximately 1.6 ug RNA in each 15 ul reaction. Sample barcodes and 2-4 random nucleotides were added via the M1S primer in the second PCR. Each mother yielded over 8.5 million TCR beta CDR3 reads and each child about 3 million reads. In both related and unrelated pairs, thymic selection shapes the output of TCR recombination in a similar way, with inherited differences having only a minor effect. Normalized repertoire overlap was always slightly but never significantly higher in related than unrelated mother-child pairs. No persistent microchimeric T cell clones were found, with a detection sensitivity of around 100 clones per million clonotypes. To look for features that set related mother-child pairs apart from unrelated individuals, the researchers ran deep NGS to compare the TCR beta repertoires of mothers and children. The mean age was roughly 36 +/- 4 years for the mothers and around 10 +/- 4 years for the children. Libraries were sequenced on Illumina HiSeq 2000 with 100+100 nt paired-end reads after adapter ligation with NEBNext reagents. To avoid cross-contamination, the mother libraries and the child libraries were prepared a month apart and sequenced in separate runs. For each donor, between about 500,000 and 2,100,000 distinct TCR beta clonotypes were identified. Naive TCR beta clonotypes were estimated from low-frequency clonotypes matched to each donor's FACS-determined naive share, without sorting.

Sequences were obtained from blood. This receptor chain uses TRBV6-2 or TRBV6-3 and TRBJ2-5, with 12 bases aligning to TRBD2. This clonotype was obtained from a boy aged 10-17 years in good health. The nucleotide sequence reads TGTGCCAGCAGGACTAGCGGGAGTTTCGAGACCCAGCACTTC. Protein translation: CASRTSGSFETQHF.